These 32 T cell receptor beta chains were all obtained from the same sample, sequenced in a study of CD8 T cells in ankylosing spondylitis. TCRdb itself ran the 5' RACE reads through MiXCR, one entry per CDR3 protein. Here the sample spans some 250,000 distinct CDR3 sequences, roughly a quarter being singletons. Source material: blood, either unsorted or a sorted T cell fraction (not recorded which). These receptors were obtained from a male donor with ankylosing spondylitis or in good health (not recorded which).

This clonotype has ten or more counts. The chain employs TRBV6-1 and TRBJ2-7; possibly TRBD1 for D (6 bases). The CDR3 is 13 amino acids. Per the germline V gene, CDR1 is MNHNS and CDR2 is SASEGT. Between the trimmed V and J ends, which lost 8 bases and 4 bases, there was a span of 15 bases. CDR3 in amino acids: CASSPRQGYEQYF. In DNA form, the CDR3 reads TGTGCCAGCTCACCACGTCAGGGGTACGAGCAGTACTTC.

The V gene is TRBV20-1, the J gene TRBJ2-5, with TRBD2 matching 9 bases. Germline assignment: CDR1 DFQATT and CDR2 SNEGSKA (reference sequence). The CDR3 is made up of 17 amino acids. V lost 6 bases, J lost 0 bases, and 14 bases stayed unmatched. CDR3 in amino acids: CSARAWAAGGYQETQYF. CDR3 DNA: TGCAGTGCCAGGGCTTGGGCGGCGGGGGGGTACCAAGAGACCCAGTACTTC.

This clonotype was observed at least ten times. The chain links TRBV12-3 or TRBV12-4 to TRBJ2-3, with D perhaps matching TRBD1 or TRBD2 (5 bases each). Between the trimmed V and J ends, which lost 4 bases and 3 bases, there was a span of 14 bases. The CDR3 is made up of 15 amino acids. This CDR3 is CASSSEGMLTDTQYF. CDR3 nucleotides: TGTGCCAGCAGTTCCGAGGGGATGCTGACAGATACGCAGTATTTT.

CDR3 nucleotide sequence: TGTGCCAGCAGTTCCTCCGGGACAGGGGTAATGAGGTACAATGAGCAGTTCTTC. This encodes CASSSSGTGVMRYNEQFF. The V gene is TRBV12-3 or TRBV12-4, the J gene TRBJ2-1; 10 nucleotides line up with TRBD1. This CDR3 is built from 18 residues. J was trimmed by 4 bases and V by 4 bases; bases with no gene match: 13.

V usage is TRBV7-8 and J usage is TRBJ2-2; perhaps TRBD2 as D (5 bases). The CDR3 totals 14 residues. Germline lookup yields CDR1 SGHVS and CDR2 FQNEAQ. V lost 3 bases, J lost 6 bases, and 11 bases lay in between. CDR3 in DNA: TGTGCCAGCAGCTTCTCAATCGGGGCCGGGGAGCTGTTTTTT. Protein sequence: CASSFSIGAGELFF. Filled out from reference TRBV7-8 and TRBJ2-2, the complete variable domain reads GAGVSQSPRYKVAKRGQDVALRCDPISGHVSLFWYQQALGQGPEFLTYFQNEAQLDKSGLPSDRFFAERPEGSVSTLKIQRTQQEDSAVYLCASSFSIGAGELFFGEGSRLTVL.

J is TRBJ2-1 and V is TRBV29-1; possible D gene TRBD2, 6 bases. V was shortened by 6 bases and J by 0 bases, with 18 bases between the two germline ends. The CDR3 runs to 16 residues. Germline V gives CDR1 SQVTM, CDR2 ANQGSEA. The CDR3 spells CSVHAGGATSYNEQFF. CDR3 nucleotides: TGCAGCGTCCACGCCGGCGGGGCAACCTCCTACAATGAGCAGTTCTTC.

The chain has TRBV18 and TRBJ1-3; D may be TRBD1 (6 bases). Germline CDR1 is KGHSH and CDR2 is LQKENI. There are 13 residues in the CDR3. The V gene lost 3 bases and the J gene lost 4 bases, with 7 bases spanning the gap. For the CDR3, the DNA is TGTGCCAGCTCACCCGGACAGGGAAACACCATATATTTT. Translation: CASSPGQGNTIYF.

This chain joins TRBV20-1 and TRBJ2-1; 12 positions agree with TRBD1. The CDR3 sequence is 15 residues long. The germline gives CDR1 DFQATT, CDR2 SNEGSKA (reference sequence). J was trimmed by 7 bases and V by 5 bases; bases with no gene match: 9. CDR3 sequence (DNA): TGCAGTGCTCCCCCGGGACAGGGGGCGCAGAATGAGCAGTTCTTC. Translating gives CSAPPGQGAQNEQFF.

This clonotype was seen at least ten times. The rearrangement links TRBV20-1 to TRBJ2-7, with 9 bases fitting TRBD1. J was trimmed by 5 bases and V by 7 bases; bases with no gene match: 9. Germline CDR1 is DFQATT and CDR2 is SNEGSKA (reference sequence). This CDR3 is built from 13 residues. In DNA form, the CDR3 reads TGCAGTGTCGACCGGGACAGGGATCACGAGCAGTACTTC. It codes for CSVDRDRDHEQYF.

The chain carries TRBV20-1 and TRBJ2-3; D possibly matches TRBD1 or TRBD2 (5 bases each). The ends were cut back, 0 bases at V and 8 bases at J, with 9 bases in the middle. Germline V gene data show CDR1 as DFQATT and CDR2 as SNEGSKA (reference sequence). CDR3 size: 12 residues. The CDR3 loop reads CSARDVGGTQYF. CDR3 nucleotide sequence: TGCAGTGCTAGAGATGTTGGGGGTACGCAGTATTTT.

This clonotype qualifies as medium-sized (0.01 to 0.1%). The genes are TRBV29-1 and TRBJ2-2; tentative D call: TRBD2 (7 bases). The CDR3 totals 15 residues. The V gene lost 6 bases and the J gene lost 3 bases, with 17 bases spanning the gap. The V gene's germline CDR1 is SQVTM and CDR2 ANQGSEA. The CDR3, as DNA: TGCAGCGTGGGGGGGGGACAACGAGACACCGGGGAGCTGTTTTTT. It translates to CSVGGGQRDTGELFF.

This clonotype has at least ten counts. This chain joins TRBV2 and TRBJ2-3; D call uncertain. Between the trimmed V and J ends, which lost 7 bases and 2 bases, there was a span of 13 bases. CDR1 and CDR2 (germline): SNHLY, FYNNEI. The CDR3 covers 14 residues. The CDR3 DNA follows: TGTGCCAGCAAAGGATTGTGGACCACAGATACGCAGTATTTT. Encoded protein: CASKGLWTTDTQYF.

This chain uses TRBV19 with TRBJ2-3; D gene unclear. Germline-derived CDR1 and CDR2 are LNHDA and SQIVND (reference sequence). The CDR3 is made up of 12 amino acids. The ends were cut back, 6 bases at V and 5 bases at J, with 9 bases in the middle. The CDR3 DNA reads TGTGCCAGTAGCGGCCCCAGAGATACGCAGTATTTT. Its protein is CASSGPRDTQYF.

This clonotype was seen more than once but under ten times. The CDR3 region is CAISEATANEQETQYF. The CDR3 nucleotides are TGTGCCATCAGTGAGGCGACGGCGAACGAACAAGAGACCCAGTACTTC. The rearrangement links TRBV10-3 to TRBJ2-5; D is uncertain. Trimming took off 2 bases at V and 2 bases at J, with 15 bases between the two ends. Germline V gene lookup returns CDR1 ENHRY and CDR2 SYGVKD. CDR3 size: 16 residues.

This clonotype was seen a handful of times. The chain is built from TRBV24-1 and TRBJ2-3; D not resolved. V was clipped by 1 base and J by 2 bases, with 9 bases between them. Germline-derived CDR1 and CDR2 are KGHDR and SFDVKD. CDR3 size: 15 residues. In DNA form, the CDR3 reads TGTGCCACCAGTGATTTAGGTCTCGACACAGATACGCAGTATTTT. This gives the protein CATSDLGLDTDTQYF.

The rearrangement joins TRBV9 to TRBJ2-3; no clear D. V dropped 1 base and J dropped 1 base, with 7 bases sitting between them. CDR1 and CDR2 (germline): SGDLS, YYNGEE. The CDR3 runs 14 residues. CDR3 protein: CASSVFVGTDTQYF. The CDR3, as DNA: TGTGCCAGCAGCGTATTCGTCGGCACAGATACGCAGTATTTT. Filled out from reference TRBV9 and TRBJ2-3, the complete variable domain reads DSGVTQTPKHLITATGQRVTLRCSPRSGDLSVYWYQQSLDQGLQFLIQYYNGEERAKGNILERFSAQQFPDLHSELNLSSLELGDSALYFCASSVFVGTDTQYFGPGTRLTVL.

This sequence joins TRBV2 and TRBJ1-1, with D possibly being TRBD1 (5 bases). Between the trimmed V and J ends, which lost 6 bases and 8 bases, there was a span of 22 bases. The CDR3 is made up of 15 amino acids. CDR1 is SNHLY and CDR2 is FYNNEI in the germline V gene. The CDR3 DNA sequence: TGTGCCAGCAGCGCGACGTATCAAACCGGGACGGAAGCTTTCTTT. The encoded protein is CASSATYQTGTEAFF.

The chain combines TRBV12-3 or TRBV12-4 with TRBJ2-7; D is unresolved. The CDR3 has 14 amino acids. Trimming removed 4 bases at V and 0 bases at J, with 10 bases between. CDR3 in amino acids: CASSSTPGSYEQYF. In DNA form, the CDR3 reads TGTGCCAGCAGTTCCACCCCTGGCTCCTACGAGCAGTACTTC.

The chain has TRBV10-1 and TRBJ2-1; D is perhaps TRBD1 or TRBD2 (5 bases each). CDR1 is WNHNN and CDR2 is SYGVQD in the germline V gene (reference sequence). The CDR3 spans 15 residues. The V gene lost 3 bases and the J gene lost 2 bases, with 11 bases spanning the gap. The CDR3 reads CASSDGTSAYNEQFF. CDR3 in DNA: TGCGCCAGCAGTGATGGGACGAGCGCCTACAATGAGCAGTTCTTC.

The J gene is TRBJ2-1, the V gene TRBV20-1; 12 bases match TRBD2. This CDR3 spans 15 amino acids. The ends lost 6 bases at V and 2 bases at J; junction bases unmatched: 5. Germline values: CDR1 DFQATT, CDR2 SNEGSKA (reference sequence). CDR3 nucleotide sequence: TGCAGTGCCAGCCCTAGCGGGGGGGCCTACAATGAGCAGTTCTTC. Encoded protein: CSASPSGGAYNEQFF.

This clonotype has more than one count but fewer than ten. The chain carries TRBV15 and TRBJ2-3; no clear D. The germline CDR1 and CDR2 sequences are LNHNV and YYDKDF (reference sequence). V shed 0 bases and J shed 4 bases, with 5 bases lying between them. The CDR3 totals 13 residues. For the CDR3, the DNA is TGTGCCACCAGCAGAGATAGGGCAGATACGCAGTATTTT. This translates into CATSRDRADTQYF.

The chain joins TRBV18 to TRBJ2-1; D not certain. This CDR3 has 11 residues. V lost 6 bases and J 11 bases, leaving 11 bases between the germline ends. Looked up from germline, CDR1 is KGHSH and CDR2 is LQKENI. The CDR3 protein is CASSPDRQQFF. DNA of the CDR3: TGTGCCAGCTCCCCGGACCGCCAGCAGTTCTTC.

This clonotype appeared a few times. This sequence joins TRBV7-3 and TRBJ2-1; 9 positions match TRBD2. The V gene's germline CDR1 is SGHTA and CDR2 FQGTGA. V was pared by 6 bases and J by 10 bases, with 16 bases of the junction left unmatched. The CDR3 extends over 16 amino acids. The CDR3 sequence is CASSQLSGGTPGEQFF. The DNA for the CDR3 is TGTGCCAGCAGTCAACTTAGCGGGGGTACCCCTGGGGAGCAGTTCTTC.

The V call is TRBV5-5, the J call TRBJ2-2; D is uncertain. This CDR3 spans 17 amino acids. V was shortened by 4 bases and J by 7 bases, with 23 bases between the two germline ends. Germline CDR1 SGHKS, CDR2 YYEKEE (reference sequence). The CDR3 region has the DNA TGTGCCAGCAGCACCAACCCCGGGCCCCCGAGTCTCGGGGAGCTGTTTTTT. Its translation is CASSTNPGPPSLGELFF.

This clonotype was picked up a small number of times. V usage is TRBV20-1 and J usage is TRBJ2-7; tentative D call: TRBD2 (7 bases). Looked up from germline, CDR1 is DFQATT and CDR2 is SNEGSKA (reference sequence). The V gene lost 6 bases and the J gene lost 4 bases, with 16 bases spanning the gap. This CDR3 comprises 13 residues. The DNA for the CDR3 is TGCAGTGCCGATGGGGGGGCCGGTTACGAGCAGTACTTC. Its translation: CSADGGAGYEQYF.

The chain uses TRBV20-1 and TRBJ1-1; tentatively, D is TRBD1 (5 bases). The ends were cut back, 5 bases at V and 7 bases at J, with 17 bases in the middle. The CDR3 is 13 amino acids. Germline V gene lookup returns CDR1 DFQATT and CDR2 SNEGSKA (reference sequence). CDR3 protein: CSAPHPGRIEAFF. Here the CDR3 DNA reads TGCAGTGCTCCCCATCCAGGGAGGATTGAAGCTTTCTTT.

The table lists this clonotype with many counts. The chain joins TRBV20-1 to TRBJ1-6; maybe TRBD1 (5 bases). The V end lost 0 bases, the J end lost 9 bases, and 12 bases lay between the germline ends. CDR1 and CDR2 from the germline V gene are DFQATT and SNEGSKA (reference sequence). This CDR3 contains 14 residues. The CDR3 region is CSARDMGVGSPLHF. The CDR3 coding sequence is TGCAGTGCTAGAGATATGGGGGTAGGTTCACCCCTCCACTTT.

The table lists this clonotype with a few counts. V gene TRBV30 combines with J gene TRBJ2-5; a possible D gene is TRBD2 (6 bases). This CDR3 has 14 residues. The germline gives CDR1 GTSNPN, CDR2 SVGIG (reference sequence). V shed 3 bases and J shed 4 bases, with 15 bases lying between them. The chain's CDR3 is CAWREKTRRETQYF. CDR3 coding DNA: TGTGCCTGGAGGGAAAAGACTAGGCGAGAGACCCAGTACTTC.

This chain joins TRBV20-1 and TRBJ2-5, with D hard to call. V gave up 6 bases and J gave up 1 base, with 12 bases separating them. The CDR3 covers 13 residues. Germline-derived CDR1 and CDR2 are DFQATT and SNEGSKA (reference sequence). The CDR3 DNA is TGCAGTGCCGGGTCGGGCCTCCAAGAGACCCAGTACTTC. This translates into CSAGSGLQETQYF.

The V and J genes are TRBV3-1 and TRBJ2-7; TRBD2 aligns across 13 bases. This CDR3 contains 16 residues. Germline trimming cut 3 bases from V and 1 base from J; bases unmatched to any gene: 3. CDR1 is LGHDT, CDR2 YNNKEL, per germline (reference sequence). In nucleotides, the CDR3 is TGTGCCAGCAGCCATGGACTAGCGGGGGTTTCCTACGAGCAGTACTTC. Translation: CASSHGLAGVSYEQYF.

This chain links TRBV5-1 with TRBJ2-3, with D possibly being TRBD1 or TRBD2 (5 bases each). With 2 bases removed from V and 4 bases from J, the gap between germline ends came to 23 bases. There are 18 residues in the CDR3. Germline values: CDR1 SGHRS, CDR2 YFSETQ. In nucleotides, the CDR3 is TGCGCCAGCAGCTTCAGACCGAATGGGGCACTTAGCGCAGATACGCAGTATTTT. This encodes CASSFRPNGALSADTQYF.

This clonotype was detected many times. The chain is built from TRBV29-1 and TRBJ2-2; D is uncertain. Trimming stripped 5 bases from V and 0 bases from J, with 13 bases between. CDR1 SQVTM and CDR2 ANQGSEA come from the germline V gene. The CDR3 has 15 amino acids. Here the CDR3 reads CSVRGWGTNTGELFF. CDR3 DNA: TGCAGCGTTCGAGGTTGGGGAACGAACACCGGGGAGCTGTTTTTT.